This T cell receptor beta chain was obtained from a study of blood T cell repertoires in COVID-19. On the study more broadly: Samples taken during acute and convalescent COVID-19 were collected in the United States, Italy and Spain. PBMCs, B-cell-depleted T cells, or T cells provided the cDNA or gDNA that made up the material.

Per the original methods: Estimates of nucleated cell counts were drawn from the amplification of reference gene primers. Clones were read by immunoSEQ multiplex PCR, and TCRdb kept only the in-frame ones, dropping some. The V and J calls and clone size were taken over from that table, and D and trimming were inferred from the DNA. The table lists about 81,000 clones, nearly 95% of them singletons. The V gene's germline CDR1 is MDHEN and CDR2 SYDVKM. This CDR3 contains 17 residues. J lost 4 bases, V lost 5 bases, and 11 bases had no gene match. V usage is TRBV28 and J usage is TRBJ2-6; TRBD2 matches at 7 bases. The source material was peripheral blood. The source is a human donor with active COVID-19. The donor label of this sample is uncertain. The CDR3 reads CASSALYGRMGANVLTF. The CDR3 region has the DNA TGTGCCAGCAGTGCCCTTTACGGGAGGATGGGGGCCAACGTCCTGACTTTC. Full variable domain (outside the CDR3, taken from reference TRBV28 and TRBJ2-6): DVKVTQSSRYLVKRTGEKVFLECVQDMDHENMFWYRQDPGLGLRLIYFSYDVKMKEKGDIPEGYSVSREKKERFSLILESASTNQTSMYLCASSALYGRMGANVLTFGAGSRLTVL.